The subject of this entry is one T cell receptor beta chain. The data stem from a study of blood T cell repertoires in COVID-19. Overall study: The United States, Italy and Spain were the sources of the acute and convalescent COVID-19 samples. PBMCs, B-cell-depleted T cells, or T cells were the source of the cDNA or gDNA that made up the material.

The table came from immunoSEQ multiplex PCR; TCRdb's copy has only in-frame clones and leaves some out. The sample consists of approximately 190,000 clones, approximately 90% of them appearing once. Germline V CDR1 and CDR2: SNHLY, FYNNEI. The CDR3 spans 15 residues. V lost 5 bases to trimming and J lost 6 bases; unmatched junction nucleotides: 3. The chain joins TRBV2 to TRBJ2-2, with 13 bases matching TRBD2. The specimen sequenced was peripheral blood. The sequence derives from a man aged 70-80 years with active or convalescent COVID-19. CDR3 in amino acids: CASSPGLAGAGELFF. In DNA form, the CDR3 reads TGTGCCAGCAGTCCCGGACTAGCGGGAGCCGGGGAGCTGTTTTTT.